The 8 T cell receptor beta chains reported below all come from one sample, sequenced in a study of blood T cell repertoires in COVID-19. This table comes from immunoSEQ multiplex PCR, and its TCRdb copy is limited to in-frame clones, with some not included. Of around 500,000 clones detected, 80% to 90% appear once; the ten largest clones hold more than 3%. The sequenced sample consisted of peripheral blood. Receptors were obtained from a human donor in a cohort sampled during active COVID-19.

This chain connects TRBV29-1 to TRBJ2-3; 8 bases are a match to TRBD1. Germline CDR1 is SQVTM and CDR2 is ANQGSEA. CDR3 size: 13 residues. The V and J ends lost 4 bases and 4 bases, in that order; junction bases with no gene match: 4. The CDR3 nucleotides are TGCAGCGTTGGACAGGGGTCGTCAGATACGCAGTATTTT. This encodes CSVGQGSSDTQYF.

The chain couples TRBV6-2 or TRBV6-3 to TRBJ2-3, with TRBD1 identical over 8 bases. V trimming: 2 bases; J trimming: 5 bases; junction bases outside the gene matches: 6. The germline V gene has CDR1 MNHEY and CDR2 SVGEGT. The CDR3 is 15 amino acids. The CDR3 reads CASSYVGQGGDTQYF. CDR3 DNA sequence: TGTGCCAGCAGTTACGTAGGACAGGGAGGAGATACGCAGTATTTT.

Here the CDR3 reads CASRRDMVSEAFF. CDR3 coding DNA: TGTGCCAGCAGACGGGACATGGTTTCTGAAGCTTTCTTT. The chain combines TRBV6-4 with TRBJ1-1; D might be TRBD1 (6 bases). Germline assignment: CDR1 MRHNA and CDR2 SNTAGT. Trimming stripped 6 bases from V and 6 bases from J, with 14 bases between. The CDR3 loop spans 13 amino acids.

The rearrangement uses TRBV30 and TRBJ1-1; 10 bases match TRBD1. With 3 bases clipped from V and 3 bases from J, the junction kept 4 bases outside the gene matches. Germline CDR1 reads GTSNPN; CDR2 reads SVGIG (reference sequence). The CDR3 sequence is 14 residues long. CDR3 sequence (DNA): TGTGCCTGGAGCCGACAGGGGGCGGACACTGAAGCTTTCTTT. As protein: CAWSRQGADTEAFF.

Here the CDR3 reads CASSFLRTEKSNYGYTF. The CDR3 region has the DNA TGTGCCAGCAGTTTCCTAAGGACAGAGAAGTCTAACTATGGCTACACCTTC. This chain links TRBV27 with TRBJ1-2; tentatively, D is TRBD1 (6 bases). The germline CDR1 and CDR2 sequences are MNHEY and SMNVEV (reference sequence). There are 17 residues in the CDR3. V was trimmed by 3 bases and J by 0 bases, leaving 17 bases between them.

The CDR3 reads CASSTDRSSGANVLTF. CDR3 nucleotide sequence: TGTGCCAGCAGCACGGACAGGTCCTCTGGGGCCAACGTCCTGACTTTC. V and J are TRBV7-2 and TRBJ2-6, with 7 nucleotides matching TRBD1. This CDR3 is 16 amino acids long. Germline assignment: CDR1 SGHTA and CDR2 FQGNSA. J gave up 0 bases and V 5 bases, and 4 bases lay outside the gene matches. Full variable domain (remainder filled in from reference TRBV7-2 and TRBJ2-6): GAGVSQSPSNKVTEKGKDVELRCDPISGHTALYWYRQSLGQGLEFLIYFQGNSAPDKSGLPSDRFSAERTGGSVSTLTIQRTQQEDSAVYLCASSTDRSSGANVLTFGAGSRLTVL.

The rearrangement joins TRBV19 to TRBJ2-2; 8 bases match TRBD1. The V and J ends lost 6 bases and 6 bases, in that order; junction bases with no gene match: 3. CDR1 LNHDA and CDR2 SQIVND come from the germline V gene (reference sequence). The CDR3 spans 13 residues. CDR3 in amino acids: CASRSQGAGELFF. CDR3 coding DNA: TGTGCCAGTAGGTCACAGGGGGCCGGGGAGCTGTTTTTT.

The V call is TRBV7-2, the J call TRBJ2-7; 10 nucleotides align to TRBD2. The CDR3 sequence is 15 residues long. Per germline, CDR1 SGHTA and CDR2 FQGNSA. After removal of 5 bases from V and 3 bases from J, the junction contained 7 bases not matched to a gene. CDR3 DNA sequence: TGTGCCAGCAGCCCCGACAGCGGGAGGGTCTACGAGCAGTACTTC. Protein: CASSPDSGRVYEQYF. The full variable domain, its missing parts supplied by reference TRBV7-2 and TRBJ2-7, is GAGVSQSPSNKVTEKGKDVELRCDPISGHTALYWYRQSLGQGLEFLIYFQGNSAPDKSGLPSDRFSAERTGGSVSTLTIQRTQQEDSAVYLCASSPDSGRVYEQYFGPGTRLTVT.